This T cell receptor beta chain was obtained from a study of T cell repertoires in cytomegalovirus infection. The wider study: Public TCR beta signatures were indicative of both CMV infection and a matching HLA type. Study outcomes and limitations: There were HLA-C-restricted CMV-specific TCR beta clonotypes dominating the ex vivo response.

The CDR3 has 11 residues. CDR1 and CDR2 (germline): MNHEY, SMNVEV (reference sequence). V dropped 5 bases and J dropped 5 bases, with 7 bases sitting between them. There are a few counts of this clonotype. Its antigen is undetermined. TCRdb passed the reads through MiXCR, listing each CDR3 protein once. This sample has some 800,000 distinct CDR3 sequences, with around a third found just once. The V call is TRBV27, the J call TRBJ2-7; D is perhaps TRBD2 (5 bases). This sample comprised cultured CD8+ T cells from PBMCs, obtained from culture after CMV antigen stimulation. The sequence came from a human donor in good health (CMV status not recorded). Some clones in this sample may be carry-over from other donors' samples. CDR3 nucleotide sequence: TGTGCCAGCAGTGGGAGCCACGAGCAGTACTTC. This codes for CASSGSHEQYF.